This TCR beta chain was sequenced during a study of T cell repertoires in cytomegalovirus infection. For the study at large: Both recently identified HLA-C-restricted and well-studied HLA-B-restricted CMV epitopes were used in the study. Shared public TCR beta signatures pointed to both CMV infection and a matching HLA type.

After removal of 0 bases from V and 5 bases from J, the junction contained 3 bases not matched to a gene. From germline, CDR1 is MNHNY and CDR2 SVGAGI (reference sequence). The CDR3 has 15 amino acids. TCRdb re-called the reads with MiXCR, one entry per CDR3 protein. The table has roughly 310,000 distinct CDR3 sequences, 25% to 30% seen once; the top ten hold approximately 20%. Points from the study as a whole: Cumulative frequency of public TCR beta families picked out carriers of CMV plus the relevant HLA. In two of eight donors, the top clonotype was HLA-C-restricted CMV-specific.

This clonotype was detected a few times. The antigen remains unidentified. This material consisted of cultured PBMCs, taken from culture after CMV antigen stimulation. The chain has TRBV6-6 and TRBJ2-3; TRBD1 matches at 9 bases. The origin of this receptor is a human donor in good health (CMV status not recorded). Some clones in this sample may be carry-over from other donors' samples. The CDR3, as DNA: TGTGCCAGCAGTTACTCGCTGGACAGGGGAGATACGCAGTATTTT. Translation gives CASSYSLDRGDTQYF.